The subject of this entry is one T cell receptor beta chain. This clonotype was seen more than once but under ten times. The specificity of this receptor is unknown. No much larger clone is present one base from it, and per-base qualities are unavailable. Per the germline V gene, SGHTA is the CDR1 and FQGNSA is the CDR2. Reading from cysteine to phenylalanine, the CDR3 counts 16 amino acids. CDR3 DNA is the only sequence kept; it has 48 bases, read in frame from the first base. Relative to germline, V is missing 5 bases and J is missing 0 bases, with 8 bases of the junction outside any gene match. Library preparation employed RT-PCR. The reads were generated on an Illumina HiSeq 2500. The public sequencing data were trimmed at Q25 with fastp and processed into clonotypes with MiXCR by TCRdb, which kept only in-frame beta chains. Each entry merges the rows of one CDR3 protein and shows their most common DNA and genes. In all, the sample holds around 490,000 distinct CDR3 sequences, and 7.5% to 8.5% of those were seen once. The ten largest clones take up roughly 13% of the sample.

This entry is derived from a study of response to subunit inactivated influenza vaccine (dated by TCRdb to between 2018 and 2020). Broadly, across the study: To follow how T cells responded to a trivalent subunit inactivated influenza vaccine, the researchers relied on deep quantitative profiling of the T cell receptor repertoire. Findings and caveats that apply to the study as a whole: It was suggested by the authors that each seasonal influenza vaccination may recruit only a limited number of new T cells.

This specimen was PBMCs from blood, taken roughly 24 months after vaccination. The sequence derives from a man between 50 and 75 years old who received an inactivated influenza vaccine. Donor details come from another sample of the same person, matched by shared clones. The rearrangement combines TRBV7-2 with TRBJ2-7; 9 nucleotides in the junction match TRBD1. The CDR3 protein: CASSRGQGIGSYEQYF. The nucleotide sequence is TGTGCCAGCAGCCGAGGACAGGGGATCGGCTCCTACGAGCAGTACTTC.